This note documents a single T cell receptor (beta chain) sequence. Its antigen is unknown. Here immunoSEQ multiplex PCR was the method, and the copy in TCRdb shows in-frame clones only, minus some. The sample consists of tens of thousands of clones, around 90% of them appearing once. CDR3 size: 15 residues. The V and J ends lost 4 bases and 3 bases, in that order; junction bases with no gene match: 7. The germline gives CDR1 LNHDA, CDR2 SQIVND (reference sequence). The entry originates in a study of OX40 agonist ivuxolimab in advanced cancers. Study summary: Past anti-PD-1, anti-PD-L1 or anti-CTLA-4 therapy was accepted, and 35% to 45% had received some. Overall study findings and caveats: Also present in some nonresponders was a low level of normalized T-cell clonal expansion. In general, CD8+ T cells held more expanded clones than CD4+ did, on average.

Systemic immunosuppression or autoimmune disease history was grounds to exclude patients. The sequencing used CD4+ or CD8+ T cells sorted from blood, collected in a trial of the OX40 agonist ivuxolimab. The sequence came from an adult with an advanced solid tumor such as melanoma, head and neck, liver or kidney cancer. The rearrangement joins TRBV19 to TRBJ2-3; 7 nucleotides align to TRBD2. CDR3 coding DNA: TGTGCCAGTAGTAGCCCCAGGGAGGGGACAGATACGCAGTATTTT. Translation gives CASSSPREGTDTQYF. The full variable domain, in which reference TRBV19 and TRBJ2-3 provide the parts outside the CDR3, is DGGITQSPKYLFRKEGQNVTLSCEQNLNHDAMYWYRQDPGQGLRLIYYSQIVNDFQKGDIAEGYSVSREKKESFPLTVTSAQKNPTAFYLCASSSPREGTDTQYFGPGTRLTVL.